The 32 T cell receptor beta chains in this list originate from one sample, sequenced in a study of blood T cell repertoires in COVID-19. Sequencing used immunoSEQ multiplex PCR; TCRdb keeps in-frame clones, though not all of them. The sample has approximately 390,000 clones; about 90% are singletons. Input material: peripheral blood. These receptors originate from a young man with active or convalescent COVID-19.

The chain is built from TRBV4-2 and TRBJ2-5; TRBD1 matches at 8 bases. Germline assignment: CDR1 LGHNA and CDR2 YNFKEQ. With V trimmed by 3 bases and J by 2 bases, 8 bases remained unmatched. The CDR3 has 16 amino acids. CDR3 coding DNA: TGTGCCAGCAGCCAGGCCGGGACAGGAATACAAGAGACCCAGTACTTC. It specifies CASSQAGTGIQETQYF.

This rearrangement joins TRBV28 to TRBJ2-5; 8 bases agree with TRBD2. This CDR3 spans 16 amino acids. Trimming took 3 bases from V and 2 from J; bases not matched to a gene: 8. The germline V gene encodes CDR1 MDHEN and CDR2 SYDVKM. The CDR3 DNA reads as TGTGCCAGCAGTTTGGGCCTTAGCGGGACGCAAGAGACCCAGTACTTC. Residues: CASSLGLSGTQETQYF.

V and J are TRBV28 and TRBJ2-1; D is perhaps TRBD1 (6 bases). Looked up from germline, CDR1 is MDHEN and CDR2 is SYDVKM. Trimming cost V 5 bases and J 0 bases, with 11 bases left between them. This CDR3 has 15 amino acids. Here the CDR3 reads CASSLGTSSYNEQFF. The CDR3 coding sequence is TGTGCCAGCAGTCTCGGGACAAGCTCCTACAATGAGCAGTTCTTC.

This chain connects TRBV7-9 to TRBJ2-1, with D possibly TRBD2 on 6 matching bases. The CDR3 runs to 15 residues. Trimming removed 6 bases from V and 1 base from J, with 13 bases in between. Germline CDR1 SEHNR, CDR2 FQNEAQ (reference sequence). CDR3 amino acids: CASRAGTGSYNEQFF. For the CDR3, the DNA is TGTGCCAGCAGGGCCGGGACTGGGTCCTACAATGAGCAGTTCTTC.

This clone has a handful of counts. V and J are TRBV28 and TRBJ1-4, with TRBD1 as a possible D gene (5 bases). Germline values: CDR1 MDHEN, CDR2 SYDVKM. The ends were cut back, 1 base at V and 0 bases at J, with 12 bases in the middle. CDR3 length equals 17 residues. The CDR3 protein is CASSLSGLTATNEKLFF. The DNA of the CDR3 is TGTGCCAGCAGTTTATCGGGTTTGACAGCAACTAATGAAAAACTGTTTTTT.

The chain couples TRBV23-1 to TRBJ2-5; 10 nucleotides match TRBD2. TRBV23-1 is classed as an ORF, of uncertain function. The CDR3 extends over 16 amino acids. The junction had 6 bases not matched to a gene; V was cut back by 2 bases and J by 3 bases. CDR3: CASSQPGLAIEETQYF. As DNA, the CDR3 is TGCGCCAGCAGTCAACCGGGACTAGCGATCGAAGAGACCCAGTACTTC.

In this sample, this clone turned up once. V is TRBV24-1 and J is TRBJ2-2; D might be TRBD1 (5 bases). Between the trimmed V and J ends, which lost 3 bases and 4 bases, there was a span of 14 bases. The germline V gene encodes CDR1 KGHDR and CDR2 SFDVKD. This CDR3 spans 16 amino acids. The CDR3 coding sequence is TGTGCCACCAGTGATCAGGGTCAGTTTGCCACCGGGGAGCTGTTTTTT. Translating gives CATSDQGQFATGELFF.

V gene TRBV27 combines with J gene TRBJ2-3, with D uncertain. The V end was cut by 3 bases, the J end by 0 bases, with 4 bases between. Germline V gives CDR1 MNHEY, CDR2 SMNVEV (reference sequence). The length of the CDR3 is 13 residues. CDR3 in DNA: TGTGCCAGCAGTTTTTCTAGCACAGATACGCAGTATTTT. It specifies CASSFSSTDTQYF.

The V gene is TRBV19, the J gene TRBJ1-2, with 8 positions matching TRBD1. This CDR3 has 13 amino acids. V was pared by 9 bases and J by 6 bases, with 9 bases of the junction left unmatched. CDR1 and CDR2 (germline): LNHDA, SQIVND (reference sequence). The CDR3 region is CASRTGSGNGYTF. The CDR3 nucleotides are TGTGCCAGCCGGACAGGGTCGGGGAATGGCTACACCTTC.

Here the CDR3 reads CASSYTGLQETQYF. The CDR3 nucleotides read TGTGCCAGCAGCTACACAGGCCTACAAGAGACCCAGTACTTC. The chain uses TRBV7-2 and TRBJ2-5, with D perhaps matching TRBD1 (5 bases). The length of the CDR3 is 14 residues. The germline V and J ends were trimmed by 4 bases and 2 bases, with 11 bases remaining between them. From germline, CDR1 is SGHTA and CDR2 FQGNSA.

The gene calls are TRBV7-2 and TRBJ2-5, with 8 nucleotides matching TRBD1. Germline V gene data show CDR1 as SGHTA and CDR2 as FQGNSA. CDR3 size: 15 residues. The V gene end was trimmed by 2 bases and the J gene end by 4 bases; junction bases not matched to a gene: 6. In DNA, the CDR3 is TGTGCCAGCAGCTTACGAGGGACAGGAAGAGAGACCCAGTACTTC. As protein: CASSLRGTGRETQYF.

The rearrangement links TRBV28 to TRBJ1-1; the D is unclear. Germline assignment: CDR1 MDHEN and CDR2 SYDVKM. The CDR3 is 17 amino acids. V was shortened by 2 bases and J by 1 base, with 17 bases between the two germline ends. The CDR3 DNA sequence: TGTGCCAGCAGTTTAAACCAGGTTTATTACGAGAACACTGAAGCTTTCTTT. It encodes CASSLNQVYYENTEAFF.

The chain uses TRBV2 and TRBJ2-3, with 11 bases matching TRBD2. The germline V gene encodes CDR1 SNHLY and CDR2 FYNNEI. The CDR3 extends over 15 amino acids. With V trimmed by 8 bases and J by 6 bases, 10 bases remained unmatched. The CDR3 spells CASSWTSGRQDTQYF. CDR3 bases: TGTGCCAGCTCCTGGACTAGCGGGCGTCAGGATACGCAGTATTTT.

This chain links TRBV5-1 with TRBJ2-3; D is perhaps TRBD1 (6 bases). Trimming stripped 3 bases from V and 0 bases from J, with 17 bases between. Germline V gene data show CDR1 as SGHRS and CDR2 as YFSETQ. The CDR3 runs 17 residues. The CDR3 protein is CASSSGTPNPSTDTQYF. CDR3 nucleotide sequence: TGCGCCAGCAGCTCAGGGACACCAAATCCTAGCACAGATACGCAGTATTTT.

The chain combines TRBV7-9 with TRBJ1-2; D perhaps matches TRBD1 (6 bases). This CDR3 contains 16 residues. V gave up 3 bases and J gave up 1 base, with 15 bases separating them. Germline assignment: CDR1 SEHNR and CDR2 FQNEAQ (reference sequence). The CDR3 spells CASSFSLPGHNYGYTF. The CDR3 DNA sequence: TGTGCCAGCAGCTTTTCCCTCCCGGGACATAACTATGGCTACACCTTC.

The chain has TRBV18 and TRBJ1-2, with D uncertain. The CDR3 is 17 amino acids. Trimming removed 3 bases from V and 0 bases from J, with 17 bases in between. CDR1 is KGHSH, CDR2 LQKENI, per germline. The CDR3 region is CASSPSRAGLTNYGYTF. The CDR3 DNA sequence: TGTGCCAGCTCACCGTCCCGGGCAGGACTGACTAACTATGGCTACACCTTC.

V usage is TRBV19 and J usage is TRBJ1-1; 9 positions match TRBD1. CDR1 is LNHDA, CDR2 SQIVND, per germline (reference sequence). The CDR3 has 14 amino acids. J lost 3 bases, V lost 5 bases, and 4 bases had no gene match. CDR3 amino acids: CASSHGTGYTEAFF. For the CDR3, the DNA is TGTGCCAGTAGTCACGGGACAGGGTACACTGAAGCTTTCTTT.

The chain is built from TRBV3-1 (or the pseudogene TRBV3-2) and TRBJ1-1, with TRBD1 matching over 8 bases. Per germline, CDR1 LGHDT and CDR2 YNNKEL (reference sequence). The V gene end was trimmed by 5 bases and the J gene end by 12 bases; junction bases not matched to a gene: 14. This CDR3 comprises 14 residues. The CDR3 DNA reads TGTGCCAGCAGCTCAAGCGCAGGACAGGGTAAAACTTTCTTT. This sequence encodes CASSSSAGQGKTFF.

The rearrangement links TRBV5-1 to TRBJ1-2; TRBD1 aligns across 9 bases. The CDR3 spans 17 residues. Germline loops: CDR1 SGHRS, CDR2 YFSETQ. V lost 6 bases to trimming and J lost 4 bases; unmatched junction nucleotides: 16. CDR3 loop: CASTPGYRGRDGYGYTF. As DNA, the CDR3 is TGCGCCAGCACCCCCGGTTACAGGGGGCGCGACGGCTATGGCTACACCTTC.

J is TRBJ2-1 and V is TRBV7-2; 7 nucleotides agree with TRBD1. Germline V gene data show CDR1 as SGHTA and CDR2 as FQGNSA. The length of the CDR3 is 15 residues. V dropped 7 bases and J dropped 9; count of bases not matched to a gene: 15. CDR3 nucleotide sequence: TGTGCCAGCACCTGGGACAGTGCCTTTGGGGGTGAGCAGTTCTTC. This translates into CASTWDSAFGGEQFF.

The chain employs TRBV19 and TRBJ1-5, with D hard to call. Trimming pared 4 bases from V and 5 bases from J, leaving 15 bases between. The CDR3 length is 15 residues. The V gene's germline CDR1 is LNHDA and CDR2 SQIVND (reference sequence). In nucleotides, the CDR3 is TGTGCCAGTAGTACTACGAGCCACCCCGATCAGCCCCAGCATTTT. It codes for CASSTTSHPDQPQHF.

This clone showed up just once. This CDR3 is CASSQFRGLYNEQFF. CDR3 coding DNA: TGCGCCAGCAGCCAATTCAGGGGCCTCTACAATGAGCAGTTCTTC. V gene TRBV4-1 combines with J gene TRBJ2-1, with a tentative D call TRBD1 (6 bases). Trimming left V 2 bases short and J 3 bases short, with 11 bases between. From germline, CDR1 is MGHRA and CDR2 YSYEKL. There are 15 residues in the CDR3.

The J gene is TRBJ2-3, the V gene TRBV7-9; TRBD2 agrees at 9 bases. CDR1 is SEHNR, CDR2 FQNEAQ, per germline (reference sequence). The CDR3 is 19 residues long. The V gene end was trimmed by 1 base and the J gene end by 3 bases; junction bases not matched to a gene: 14. CDR3 sequence reads: CASSLEGSGRSSWTDTQYF. Written as DNA, the CDR3 is TGTGCCAGCAGCTTAGAAGGTAGCGGGAGAAGTAGTTGGACAGATACGCAGTATTTT.

The rearrangement links TRBV6-2 or TRBV6-3 to TRBJ1-2; D may be TRBD1 (6 bases). The length of the CDR3 is 15 residues. Germline CDR1 MNHEY, CDR2 SVGEGT. V was cut by 4 bases and J by 4 bases, with 16 bases left in between. CDR3 sequence (DNA): TGTGCCAGCAGTTCCCCCCTCGGGACACTCTATGGCTACACCTTC. This gives the protein CASSSPLGTLYGYTF.

This clone was observed a handful of times. V and J are TRBV5-5 and TRBJ2-7, with a weak D call TRBD1 (6 bases). Germline V lookup: CDR1 SGHKS, CDR2 YYEKEE (reference sequence). This CDR3 comprises 13 residues. The V and J ends lost 3 bases and 2 bases respectively, with 9 bases between them. The CDR3 protein is CASSYRTAYEQYF. The CDR3 region has the DNA TGTGCCAGCAGCTATCGGACAGCCTACGAGCAGTACTTC.

The rearrangement links TRBV6-2 or TRBV6-3 to TRBJ1-5; 7 bases map to TRBD1. Germline-derived CDR1 and CDR2 are MNHEY and SVGEGT. This CDR3 has 15 amino acids. Germline trimming cut 0 bases from V and 7 bases from J; bases unmatched to any gene: 6. CDR3 sequence: CASSYSTQGSQPQHF. In DNA, the CDR3 is TGTGCCAGCAGTTACTCGACACAGGGGTCCCAGCCCCAGCATTTT.

CDR3 nucleotide sequence: TGTGCCAGCAGCTTCGGTGCGGGACCGAATGAAGCTTTCTTT. This encodes CASSFGAGPNEAFF. The chain employs TRBV5-5 and TRBJ1-1, with a possible D match to TRBD1 (5 bases). This CDR3 comprises 14 residues. Germline assignment: CDR1 SGHKS and CDR2 YYEKEE (reference sequence). With 2 bases removed from V and 7 bases from J, the gap between germline ends came to 15 bases.

The chain combines TRBV13 with TRBJ1-6; D gene ambiguous. The germline V gene has CDR1 PRHDT and CDR2 FYEKMQ (reference sequence). CDR3 length: 12 residues. With 2 bases removed from V and 8 bases from J, the gap between germline ends came to 4 bases. CDR3 bases: TGTGCCAGCAGCTTACGGGATTCACCCCTCCACTTT. Translated: CASSLRDSPLHF.

V and J are TRBV9 and TRBJ1-6, with TRBD1 matching over 7 bases. The CDR3 contains 14 residues. J gave up 9 bases and V 4 bases, and 7 bases lay outside the gene matches. Germline CDR1 is SGDLS and CDR2 is YYNGEE. CDR3 DNA: TGTGCCAGCAGCTTCTCGACAGGGCCTTCACCCCTCCACTTT. Its translation is CASSFSTGPSPLHF.

J is TRBJ1-5 and V is TRBV5-6, with a tentative D call TRBD1 (5 bases). Trimming removed 4 bases at V and 1 base at J, with 18 bases between. Germline loops: CDR1 SGHDT, CDR2 YYEEEE. This CDR3 spans 17 amino acids. In DNA form, the CDR3 reads TGTGCCAGCAGCATCCGGACGGTTCCAGGGAGCAATCAGCCCCAGCATTTT. Translated: CASSIRTVPGSNQPQHF.

This chain uses TRBV11-2 with TRBJ1-5; D is unclear. The CDR3 contains 18 residues. Germline CDR1 reads SGHAT; CDR2 reads FQNNGV. The germline V and J ends were trimmed by 1 base and 0 bases, with 16 bases remaining between them. CDR3 residues: CASSLGRSGEYSNQPQHF. CDR3 coding DNA: TGTGCCAGCAGCTTAGGGAGGAGTGGGGAATATAGCAATCAGCCCCAGCATTTT.

CDR3 region: CASSLATGAATNEKLFF. In DNA, the CDR3 is TGTGCCAGCAGCTTGGCGACAGGCGCTGCAACTAATGAAAAACTGTTTTTT. The chain is built from TRBV5-6 and TRBJ1-4; tentative D call: TRBD1 (6 bases). Trimming removed 0 bases from V and 0 bases from J, with 12 bases in between. Germline-derived CDR1 and CDR2 are SGHDT and YYEEEE. This CDR3 is built from 17 residues.